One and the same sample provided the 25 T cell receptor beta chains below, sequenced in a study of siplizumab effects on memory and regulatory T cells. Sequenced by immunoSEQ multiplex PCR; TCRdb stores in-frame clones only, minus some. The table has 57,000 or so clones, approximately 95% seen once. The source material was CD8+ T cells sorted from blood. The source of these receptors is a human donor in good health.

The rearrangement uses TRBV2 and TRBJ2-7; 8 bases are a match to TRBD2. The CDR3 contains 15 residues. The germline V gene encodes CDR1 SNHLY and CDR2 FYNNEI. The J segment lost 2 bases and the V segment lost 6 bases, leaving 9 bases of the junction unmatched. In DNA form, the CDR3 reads TGTGCCAGCAGGGCGTTCGCGGGAGGTCCCTACGAGCAGTACTTC. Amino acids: CASRAFAGGPYEQYF.

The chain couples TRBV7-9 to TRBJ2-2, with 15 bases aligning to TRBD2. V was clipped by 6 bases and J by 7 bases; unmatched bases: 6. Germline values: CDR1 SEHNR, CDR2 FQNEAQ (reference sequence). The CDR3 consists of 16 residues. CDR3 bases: TGTGCCAGCAGTCCTGGACTAGCGGGAGGGAACGGGGAGCTGTTTTTT. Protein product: CASSPGLAGGNGELFF.

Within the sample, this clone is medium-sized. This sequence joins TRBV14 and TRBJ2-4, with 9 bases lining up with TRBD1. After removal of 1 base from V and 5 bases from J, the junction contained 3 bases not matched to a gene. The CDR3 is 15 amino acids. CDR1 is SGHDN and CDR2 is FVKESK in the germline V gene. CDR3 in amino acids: CASSQGDRVENIQYF. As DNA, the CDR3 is TGTGCCAGCAGCCAAGGGGACAGGGTAGAAAACATTCAGTACTTC.

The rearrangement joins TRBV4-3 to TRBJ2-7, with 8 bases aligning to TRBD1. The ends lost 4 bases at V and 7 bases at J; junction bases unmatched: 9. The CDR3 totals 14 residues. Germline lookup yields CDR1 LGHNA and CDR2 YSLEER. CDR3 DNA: TGCGCCAGCAGCCCCTGGACAGGGTCTAGGGAGCAGTACTTC. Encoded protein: CASSPWTGSREQYF.

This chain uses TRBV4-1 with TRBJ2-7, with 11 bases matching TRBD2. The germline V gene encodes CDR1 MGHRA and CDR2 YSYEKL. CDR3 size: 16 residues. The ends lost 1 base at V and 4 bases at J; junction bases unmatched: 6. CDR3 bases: TGCGCCAGCAGCCAAGGGGATAGCGGGAGGGGATACGAGCAGTACTTC. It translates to CASSQGDSGRGYEQYF.

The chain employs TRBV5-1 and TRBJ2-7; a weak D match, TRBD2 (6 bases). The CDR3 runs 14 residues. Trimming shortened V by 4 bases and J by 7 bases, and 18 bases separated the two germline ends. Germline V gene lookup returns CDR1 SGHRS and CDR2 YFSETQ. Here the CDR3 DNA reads TGCGCCAGCAGCCCTGTCGCGGGAACGAGTGAGCAGTACTTC. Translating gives CASSPVAGTSEQYF.

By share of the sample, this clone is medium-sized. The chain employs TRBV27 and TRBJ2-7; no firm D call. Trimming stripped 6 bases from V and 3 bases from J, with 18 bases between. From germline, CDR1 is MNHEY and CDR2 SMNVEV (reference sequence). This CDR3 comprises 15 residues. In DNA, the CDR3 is TGTGCCAGCAGCCTGGCGCCTTATTCGAACTACGAGCAGTACTTC. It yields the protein CASSLAPYSNYEQYF.

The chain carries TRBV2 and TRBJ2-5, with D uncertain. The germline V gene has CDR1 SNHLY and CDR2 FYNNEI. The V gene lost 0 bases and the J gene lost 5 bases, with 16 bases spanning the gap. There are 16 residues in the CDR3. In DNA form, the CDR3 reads TGTGCCAGCAGTGAAGCTACCGCCCGTTTCGCGGAGACCCAGTACTTC. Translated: CASSEATARFAETQYF.

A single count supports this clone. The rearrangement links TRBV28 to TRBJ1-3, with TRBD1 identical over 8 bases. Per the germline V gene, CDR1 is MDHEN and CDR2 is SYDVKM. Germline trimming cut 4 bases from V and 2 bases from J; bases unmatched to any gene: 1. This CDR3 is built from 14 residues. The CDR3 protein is CASSWTGTGNTIYF. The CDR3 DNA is TGTGCCAGCAGTTGGACAGGGACTGGAAACACCATATATTTT.

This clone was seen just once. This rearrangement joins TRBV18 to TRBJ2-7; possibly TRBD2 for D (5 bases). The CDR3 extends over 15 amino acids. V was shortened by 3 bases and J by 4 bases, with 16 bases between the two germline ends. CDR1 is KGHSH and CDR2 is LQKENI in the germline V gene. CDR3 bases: TGTGCCAGCTCACCCGGGCCAGCGGTAGATTACGAGCAGTACTTC. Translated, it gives CASSPGPAVDYEQYF.

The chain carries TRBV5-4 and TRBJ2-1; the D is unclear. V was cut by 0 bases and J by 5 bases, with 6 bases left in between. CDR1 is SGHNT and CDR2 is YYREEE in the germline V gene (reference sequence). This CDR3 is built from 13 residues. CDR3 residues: CASSLAGDNEQFF. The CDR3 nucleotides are TGTGCCAGCAGCTTGGCCGGAGACAATGAGCAGTTCTTC.

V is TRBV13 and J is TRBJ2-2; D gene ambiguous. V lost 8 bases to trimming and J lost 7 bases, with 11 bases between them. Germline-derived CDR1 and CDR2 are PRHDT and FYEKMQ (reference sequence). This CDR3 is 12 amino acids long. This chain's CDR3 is CASGSGGGELFF. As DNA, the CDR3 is TGTGCCAGCGGGTCAGGCGGCGGGGAGCTGTTTTTT.

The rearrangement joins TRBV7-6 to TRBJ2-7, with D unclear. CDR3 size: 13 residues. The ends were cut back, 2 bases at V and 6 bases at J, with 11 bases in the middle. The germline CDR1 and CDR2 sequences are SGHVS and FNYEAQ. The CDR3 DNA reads TGTGCCAGCAGCTTATCTGGATCGGTCGAGCAGTACTTC. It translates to CASSLSGSVEQYF.

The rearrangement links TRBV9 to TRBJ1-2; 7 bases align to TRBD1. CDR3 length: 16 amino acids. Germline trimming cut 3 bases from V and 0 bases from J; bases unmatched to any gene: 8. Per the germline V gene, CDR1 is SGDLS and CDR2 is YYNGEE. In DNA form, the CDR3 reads TGTGCCAGCAGCGAACAGGGGCTTGGGGCTAACTATGGCTACACCTTC. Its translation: CASSEQGLGANYGYTF.

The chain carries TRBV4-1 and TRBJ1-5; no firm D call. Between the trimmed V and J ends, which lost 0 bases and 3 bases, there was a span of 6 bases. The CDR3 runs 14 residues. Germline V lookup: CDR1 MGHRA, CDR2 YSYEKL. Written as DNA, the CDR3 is TGCGCCAGCAGCCAAGATGGAGTCAATCAGCCCCAGCATTTT. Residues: CASSQDGVNQPQHF.

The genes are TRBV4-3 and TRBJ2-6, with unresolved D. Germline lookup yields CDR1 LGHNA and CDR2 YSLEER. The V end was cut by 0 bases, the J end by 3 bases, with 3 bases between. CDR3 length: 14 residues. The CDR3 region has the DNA TGCGCCAGCAGCCAAGAAAGTGGGGCCAACGTCCTGACTTTC. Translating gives CASSQESGANVLTF.

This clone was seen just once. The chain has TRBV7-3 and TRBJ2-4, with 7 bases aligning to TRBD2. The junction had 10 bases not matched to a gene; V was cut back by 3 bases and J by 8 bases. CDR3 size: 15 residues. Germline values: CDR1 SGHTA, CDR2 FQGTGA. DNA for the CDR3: TGTGCCAGCAGCTTTCGTGGGAGGGGTATGGACATTCAGTACTTC. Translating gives CASSFRGRGMDIQYF.

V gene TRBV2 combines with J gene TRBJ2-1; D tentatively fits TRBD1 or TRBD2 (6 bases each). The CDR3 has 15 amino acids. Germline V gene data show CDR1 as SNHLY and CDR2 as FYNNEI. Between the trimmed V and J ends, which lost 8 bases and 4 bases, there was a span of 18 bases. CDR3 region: CASVEGVAEYNEQFF. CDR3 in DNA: TGTGCCAGCGTGGAGGGGGTAGCGGAGTACAATGAGCAGTTCTTC. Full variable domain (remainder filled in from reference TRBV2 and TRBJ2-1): EPEVTQTPSHQVTQMGQEVILRCVPISNHLYFYWYRQILGQKVEFLVSFYNNEISEKSEIFDDQFSVERPDGSNFTLKIRSTKLEDSAMYFCASVEGVAEYNEQFFGPGTRLTVL.

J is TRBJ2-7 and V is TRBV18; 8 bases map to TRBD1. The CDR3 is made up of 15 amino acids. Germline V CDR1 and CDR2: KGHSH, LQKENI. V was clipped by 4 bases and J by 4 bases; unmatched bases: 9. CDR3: CASSLARQGNYEQYF. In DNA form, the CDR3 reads TGTGCCAGCTCACTTGCTCGACAGGGGAATTACGAGCAGTACTTC.

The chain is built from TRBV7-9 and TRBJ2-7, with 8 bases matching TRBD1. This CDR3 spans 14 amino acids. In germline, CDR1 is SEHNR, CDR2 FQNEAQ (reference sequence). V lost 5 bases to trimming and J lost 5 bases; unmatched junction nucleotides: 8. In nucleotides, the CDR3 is TGTGCCAGCAGCGATGAGGGACAGGTGGACGAGCAGTACTTC. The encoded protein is CASSDEGQVDEQYF.

The DNA of the CDR3 is TGTGCCAGCAAGGACAGTTGGGGCACTGAAGCTTTCTTT. It encodes CASKDSWGTEAFF. This rearrangement joins TRBV25-1 to TRBJ1-1; TRBD1 is a possible D gene (6 bases). The ends were cut back, 7 bases at V and 4 bases at J, with 13 bases in the middle. This CDR3 is 13 amino acids long. In germline, CDR1 is MGHDK, CDR2 SYGVNS. Combining the CDR3 with reference TRBV25-1 and TRBJ1-1 gives the whole variable domain EADIYQTPRYLVIGTGKKITLECSQTMGHDKMYWYQQDPGMELHLIHYSYGVNSTEKGDLSSESTVSRIRTEHFPLTLESARPSHTSQYLCASKDSWGTEAFFGQGTRLTVV.

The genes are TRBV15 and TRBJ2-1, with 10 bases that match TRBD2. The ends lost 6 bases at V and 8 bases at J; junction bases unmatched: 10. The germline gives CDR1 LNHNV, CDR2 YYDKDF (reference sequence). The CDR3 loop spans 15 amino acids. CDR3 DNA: TGTGCCACCAGGGTGCTAGCGGGAGTCGGGGATGAGCAGTTCTTC. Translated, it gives CATRVLAGVGDEQFF.

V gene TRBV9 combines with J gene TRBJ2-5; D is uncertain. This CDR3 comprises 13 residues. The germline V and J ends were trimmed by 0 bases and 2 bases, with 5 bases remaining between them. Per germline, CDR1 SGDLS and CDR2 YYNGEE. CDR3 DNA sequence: TGTGCCAGCAGCGTAGATGGACAAGAGACCCAGTACTTC. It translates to CASSVDGQETQYF.

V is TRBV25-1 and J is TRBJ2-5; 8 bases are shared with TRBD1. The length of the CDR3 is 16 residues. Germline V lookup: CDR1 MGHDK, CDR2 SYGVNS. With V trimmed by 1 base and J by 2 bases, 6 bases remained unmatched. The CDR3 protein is CASSESKDREQETQYF. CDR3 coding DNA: TGTGCCAGCAGTGAATCTAAGGACAGGGAACAAGAGACCCAGTACTTC. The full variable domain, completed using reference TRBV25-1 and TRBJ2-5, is EADIYQTPRYLVIGTGKKITLECSQTMGHDKMYWYQQDPGMELHLIHYSYGVNSTEKGDLSSESTVSRIRTEHFPLTLESARPSHTSQYLCASSESKDREQETQYFGPGTRLLVL.

Written as DNA, the CDR3 is TGTGCCAGCAGTGAGGGTAGCGGGAGGTTTGATGAGCAGTTCTTC. This gives the protein CASSEGSGRFDEQFF. The V and J genes are TRBV6-4 and TRBJ2-1, with 10 bases identical to TRBD2. The germline gives CDR1 MRHNA, CDR2 SNTAGT. The V gene end was trimmed by 3 bases and the J gene end by 8 bases; junction bases not matched to a gene: 7. The CDR3 extends over 15 amino acids.